These 28 T cell receptor beta chains originate from one sample sequenced in a study of CD8 T cells in ankylosing spondylitis (TCRdb year 2017). Libraries were made using 5' RACE. Sequencer: Illumina HiSeq 2500. The public reads were run again by TCRdb, first through fastp at Q25 and then through MiXCR, and only productive beta chains were kept. Every distinct CDR3 protein forms one entry, paired with its most common genes and DNA. This sample has roughly 230,000 distinct CDR3 sequences in its table, and over 9.5% of those were observed once. Of the sample, roughly 2.5% is held by the ten largest clones. Sequencing was done on a sample of blood, either unsorted or a sorted T cell fraction (not recorded which). The receptors stem from a male donor with ankylosing spondylitis or in good health (not recorded which).

This chain uses TRBV5-1 with TRBJ2-7; TRBD1 aligns across 7 bases. Germline V gene data show CDR1 as SGHRS and CDR2 as YFSETQ. The V and J ends lost 4 bases and 2 bases, in that order; junction bases with no gene match: 9. CDR3 size: 15 residues. CDR3 sequence (DNA): TGCGCCAGCAGCCCGGGGACAGCCCTTACCTACGAGCAGTACTTC. Translating it yields CASSPGTALTYEQYF.

The chain carries TRBV18 and TRBJ1-3, with 7 bases identical to TRBD1. With 3 bases clipped from V and 1 base from J, the junction kept 9 bases outside the gene matches. Germline V lookup: CDR1 KGHSH, CDR2 LQKENI. The CDR3 length is 17 residues. This CDR3 reads CASSPYTLQGSGNTIYF. The CDR3 coding sequence is TGTGCCAGCTCACCCTATACCTTACAGGGGTCTGGAAACACCATATATTTT.

The chain employs TRBV7-2 and TRBJ1-5, with no clear D. The CDR3 contains 17 residues. V lost 0 bases, J lost 4 bases, and 16 bases lay in between. Germline V gene data show CDR1 as SGHTA and CDR2 as FQGNSA. As DNA, the CDR3 is TGTGCCAGCAGCTTAGCGGCCCCCGCGGGAGGGAATCAGCCCCAGCATTTT. This sequence encodes CASSLAAPAGGNQPQHF.

This clonotype was recorded at least ten times. This chain connects TRBV12-3 or TRBV12-4 to TRBJ2-5; no clear D. The ends were cut back, 6 bases at V and 2 bases at J, with 13 bases in the middle. CDR3 length equals 14 residues. CDR3 loop: CASSRNPTQETQYF. CDR3 coding DNA: TGTGCCAGCAGCCGTAACCCAACGCAAGAGACCCAGTACTTC.

This clonotype showed up many times. V is TRBV3-1 and J is TRBJ1-4, with no clear D. The CDR3 length is 14 residues. Germline V gene data show CDR1 as LGHDT and CDR2 as YNNKEL (reference sequence). Between the trimmed V and J ends, which lost 1 base and 7 bases, there was a span of 10 bases. The DNA for the CDR3 is TGTGCCAGCAGCCAAGCGTATCGAGGTGAAAAACTGTTTTTT. It codes for CASSQAYRGEKLFF. The complete variable domain, with remaining parts taken from reference TRBV3-1 and TRBJ1-4, reads DTAVSQTPKYLVTQMGNDKSIKCEQNLGHDTMYWYKQDSKKFLKIMFSYNNKELIINETVPNRFSPKSPDKAHLNLHINSLELGDSAVYFCASSQAYRGEKLFFGSGTQLSVL.

This clonotype was counted ten times or more. The chain links TRBV29-1 to TRBJ2-7; D possibly matches TRBD1 or TRBD2 (5 bases each). This CDR3 region has 12 residues. The V gene's germline CDR1 is SQVTM and CDR2 ANQGSEA. V was trimmed by 3 bases and J by 7 bases, leaving 13 bases between them. The CDR3 spells CSVESGTGEQYF. Here the CDR3 DNA reads TGCAGCGTTGAGTCCGGGACGGGGGAGCAGTACTTC.

This clonotype was seen at least ten times. The chain couples TRBV11-2 to TRBJ2-1, with 8 bases aligning to TRBD2. Germline CDR1 SGHAT, CDR2 FQNNGV. Losses at the gene ends were 2 bases for V and 4 bases for J; bases not matched to a gene: 4. This CDR3 has 15 residues. The CDR3 sequence is CASSLYTGGYNEQFF. The CDR3 DNA reads TGTGCCAGCAGCTTATACACGGGAGGGTACAATGAGCAGTTCTTC.

The chain recombines TRBV20-1 with TRBJ2-2, with D perhaps matching TRBD1 (5 bases). This CDR3 has 16 residues. Germline V gene data show CDR1 as DFQATT and CDR2 as SNEGSKA (reference sequence). Trimming removed 2 bases from V and 2 bases from J, with 15 bases in between. CDR3 residues: CSARPPDRLNTGELFF. The CDR3 DNA sequence: TGCAGTGCTAGACCACCCGACAGACTTAACACCGGGGAGCTGTTTTTT.

This clonotype was seen many times. This rearrangement joins TRBV21-1 to TRBJ1-2. TRBV21-1 is a listed pseudogene. The CDR3 runs 11 residues. CDR3 nucleotides: TGTGCCAGCAGCAAAGGGGATGGCTACACCTTC. Its protein is CASSKGDGYTF.

There are a few counts of this clonotype. This rearrangement joins TRBV7-2 to TRBJ1-5, with unresolved D. CDR1 and CDR2 (germline): SGHTA, FQGNSA. The V gene lost 3 bases and the J gene lost 0 bases, with 6 bases spanning the gap. This CDR3 has 14 residues. CDR3 in DNA: TGTGCCAGCAGCTTTGGATTTAGCAATCAGCCCCAGCATTTT. Translation: CASSFGFSNQPQHF.

This clonotype was counted many times. V and J are TRBV5-4 and TRBJ2-3; D may be TRBD2 (6 bases). CDR1 SGHNT and CDR2 YYREEE come from the germline V gene (reference sequence). CDR3 size: 15 residues. The V end lost 4 bases, the J end lost 0 bases, and 12 bases lay between the germline ends. CDR3 amino acids: CASSRDWVSTDTQYF. CDR3 DNA sequence: TGTGCCAGCAGCCGGGACTGGGTTAGCACAGATACGCAGTATTTT.

The J gene is TRBJ2-5, the V gene TRBV9, with TRBD1 matching 10 bases. Germline trimming cut 4 bases from V and 9 bases from J; bases unmatched to any gene: 15. The CDR3 extends over 16 amino acids. CDR1 and CDR2 (germline): SGDLS, YYNGEE. In DNA form, the CDR3 reads TGTGCCAGCAGCACCCTTAGACAGGGGGCAATGGAGGCCCAGTACTTC. This codes for CASSTLRQGAMEAQYF.

This clonotype was observed at least ten times. This chain connects TRBV29-1 to TRBJ2-1, with D possibly TRBD1 on 6 matching bases. CDR1 and CDR2 (germline): SQVTM, ANQGSEA. The CDR3 runs 15 residues. V was cut by 3 bases and J by 2 bases, with 14 bases left in between. The DNA for the CDR3 is TGCAGCGTTGAGAGGACAGCCGGACCCTACAATGAGCAGTTCTTC. This codes for CSVERTAGPYNEQFF.

This clonotype was seen repeatedly, ten times or more. This chain connects TRBV20-1 to TRBJ2-1, with 10 positions matching TRBD2. The CDR3 is 16 amino acids. The germline V gene encodes CDR1 DFQATT and CDR2 SNEGSKA (reference sequence). With 5 bases clipped from V and 7 bases from J, the junction kept 14 bases outside the gene matches. CDR3 sequence reads: CSAPTSGIIGGNEQFF. The CDR3 DNA is TGCAGTGCTCCCACTAGCGGGATAATAGGAGGGAATGAGCAGTTCTTC.

This chain links TRBV12-5 with TRBJ2-1, with 7 bases matching TRBD1. V lost 1 base, J lost 5 bases, and 2 bases stayed unmatched. This CDR3 is 14 amino acids long. Per germline, CDR1 LGHNT and CDR2 FRNRAP. The chain's CDR3 is CASGLEGADNEQFF. The CDR3 DNA reads TGTGCTAGTGGTTTGGAGGGGGCGGACAATGAGCAGTTCTTC.

Many counts were recorded for this clonotype. This chain connects TRBV12-3 or TRBV12-4 to TRBJ2-1; no firm D call. The V gene lost 6 bases and the J gene lost 1 base, with 10 bases spanning the gap. This CDR3 is built from 14 residues. CDR3: CASSPSLSYNEQFF. The CDR3 DNA reads TGTGCCAGCAGCCCTTCCCTGTCCTACAATGAGCAGTTCTTC.

This clonotype was detected ten times or more. The chain carries TRBV3-1 and TRBJ2-1; TRBD2 is a possible D gene (6 bases). V was trimmed by 4 bases and J by 6 bases, leaving 16 bases between them. This CDR3 region has 15 residues. Germline CDR1 reads LGHDT; CDR2 reads YNNKEL (reference sequence). The CDR3 nucleotides read TGTGCCAGCAGCCGAATAAGGGACTCCGGCAATGAGCAGTTCTTC. Its protein is CASSRIRDSGNEQFF.

Many counts were recorded for this clonotype. The rearrangement joins TRBV5-1 to TRBJ1-2; possible D gene TRBD1, 5 bases. V was clipped by 2 bases and J by 3 bases, with 11 bases between them. The CDR3 has 14 amino acids. Per the germline V gene, CDR1 is SGHRS and CDR2 is YFSETQ. The CDR3 DNA follows: TGCGCCAGCAGCTTAGATGACAGCTACTATGGCTACACCTTC. Its translation is CASSLDDSYYGYTF.

The table lists this clonotype with many counts. The CDR3 coding sequence is TGTGCCAGCAGTCCTACTAGCGGGGGGGGGAATGAGCAGTTCTTC. Translation gives CASSPTSGGGNEQFF. V and J are TRBV3-1 and TRBJ2-1; 13 bases are shared with TRBD2. Germline V CDR1 and CDR2: LGHDT, YNNKEL (reference sequence). CDR3 length: 15 residues. After removal of 6 bases from V and 7 bases from J, the junction contained 6 bases not matched to a gene.

This clonotype was counted at least ten times. The chain combines TRBV4-2 with TRBJ2-3, with 10 bases aligning to TRBD2. With 5 bases clipped from V and 1 base from J, the junction kept 9 bases outside the gene matches. Germline V gene sequence: CDR1 LGHNA, CDR2 YNFKEQ. CDR3 length: 17 amino acids. This chain's CDR3 is CASSLSGAGGGTDTQYF. CDR3 nucleotide sequence: TGTGCCAGCAGCTTATCCGGAGCGGGAGGGGGCACAGATACGCAGTATTTT.

Ten or more counts support this clonotype. The CDR3 DNA sequence: TGCAGCGTTGAAGAACCCGGGCCCTACGAGCAGTACTTC. Its translation: CSVEEPGPYEQYF. The chain carries TRBV29-1 and TRBJ2-7, with unresolved D. Trimming removed 0 bases at V and 2 bases at J, with 8 bases between. The CDR3 extends over 13 amino acids. Germline assignment: CDR1 SQVTM and CDR2 ANQGSEA.

This clonotype has ten or more counts. The V call is TRBV20-1, the J call TRBJ2-7; D possibly matches TRBD1 or TRBD2 (6 bases each). CDR1 is DFQATT, CDR2 SNEGSKA, per germline (reference sequence). The CDR3 sequence is 11 residues long. Trimming took off 5 bases at V and 12 bases at J, with 17 bases between the two ends. CDR3 amino acids: CSAVRVEGGYF. CDR3 sequence (DNA): TGCAGTGCTGTAAGGGTGGAGGGGGGGTACTTC.

This clonotype was recorded many times. The chain is built from TRBV14 and TRBJ2-1, with D hard to call. This CDR3 contains 12 residues. Germline loops: CDR1 SGHDN, CDR2 FVKESK. V gave up 2 bases and J gave up 6 bases, with 5 bases separating them. CDR3 region: CASSQYINEQFF. The CDR3 DNA sequence: TGTGCCAGCAGCCAATATATCAATGAGCAGTTCTTC.

This clonotype was seen a few times. The chain employs TRBV5-1 and TRBJ2-2; D uncertain. CDR3 size: 12 residues. V was cut by 4 bases and J by 1 base, with 2 bases left in between. Per the germline V gene, CDR1 is SGHRS and CDR2 is YFSETQ. CDR3 DNA: TGCGCCAGCAGCCAGAACACCGGGGAGCTGTTTTTT. It is translated as CASSQNTGELFF.

The chain recombines TRBV3-1 with TRBJ2-5; D unclear. CDR1 LGHDT and CDR2 YNNKEL come from the germline V gene (reference sequence). The germline V and J ends were trimmed by 4 bases and 4 bases, with 10 bases remaining between them. The CDR3 length is 13 residues. DNA of the CDR3: TGTGCCAGCAGCCGGAAATCTGCAGAGACCCAGTACTTC. Translated, it gives CASSRKSAETQYF.

This clonotype was counted many times. The chain joins TRBV20-1 to TRBJ1-1, with D unresolved. V was shortened by 3 bases and J by 6 bases, with 14 bases between the two germline ends. The germline V gene has CDR1 DFQATT and CDR2 SNEGSKA (reference sequence). This CDR3 contains 13 residues. CDR3 in DNA: TGCAGTGCTAGGGCGGACGGCCTCGCTGAAGCTTTCTTT. This sequence encodes CSARADGLAEAFF.

This clonotype was detected ten times or more. This sequence joins TRBV20-1 and TRBJ2-1; TRBD1 is a possible D gene (5 bases). This CDR3 spans 13 amino acids. The germline gives CDR1 DFQATT, CDR2 SNEGSKA (reference sequence). V lost 1 base and J 4 bases, leaving 8 bases between the germline ends. The CDR3 DNA follows: TGCAGTGCTAGAGGAGACAGTTACAATGAGCAGTTCTTC. It yields the protein CSARGDSYNEQFF.

The chain combines TRBV7-9 with TRBJ2-2; no clear D. V was shortened by 3 bases and J by 7 bases, with 12 bases between the two germline ends. The germline gives CDR1 SEHNR, CDR2 FQNEAQ (reference sequence). This CDR3 is 14 amino acids long. The CDR3 spells CASSFVTPGGELFF. Here the CDR3 DNA reads TGTGCCAGCAGCTTTGTAACACCGGGCGGGGAGCTGTTTTTT.